This TCR beta chain was retrieved from a study of shared clonotypes between healthy human individuals. Study-level background: Sampling drew on donors who were a couple of women and three men aged 18 to 49.

This table comes from immunoSEQ multiplex PCR, and its TCRdb copy is limited to in-frame clones, with some not included. The sample has about 610,000 clones, approximately 96% seen once; the top ten hold roughly 0.12%. The CDR3 loop spans 14 amino acids. V dropped 0 bases and J dropped 1 base, with 7 bases sitting between them. Germline CDR1 reads SGHRS; CDR2 reads YFSETQ. Selected positively for CCR7 and CD45RO-negative, naive CD8 cells excluded terminally differentiated effector memory CD45RA+ cells. This receptor was obtained from a woman under 40 in good health. The sample taken for sequencing was naive CD8+ T cells sorted from blood. The gene calls are TRBV5-1 and TRBJ1-1; D is uncertain. For the CDR3, the DNA is TGCGCCAGCAGCTTGGCTTGGGCGAACACTGAAGCTTTCTTT. It specifies CASSLAWANTEAFF.